Below, one TCR beta chain is given with its context. This CDR3 is also generated by other DNA sequences in the sample. This entry comes from a study of shared clonotypes between healthy human individuals. This CDR3 is built from 15 residues. V lost 5 bases to trimming and J lost 0 bases; unmatched junction nucleotides: 5. Germline CDR1 and CDR2: LNHDA and SQIVND (reference sequence). For every subset, genomic DNA was evenly distributed across several immunoSEQ plates. Template for every sorted-subset replicate PCR totaled about 200 ng DNA, 25,000 to 30,000 T cell genomes. The repertoire was sequenced with immunoSEQ multiplex PCR; TCRdb's copy has only in-frame clones and lacks some. The sample includes around 2.1 million clones, under 95% of them seen just once. It was CD45RO-negative cells, positively selected for CCR7, that made up naive CD8 cells, with terminally differentiated effector memory CD45RA+ cells excluded. Free of recent acute infections or vaccinations, the donors were healthy HIV-negative adults.

This chain connects TRBV19 to TRBJ2-7; 9 nucleotides match TRBD1. The source material was naive CD8+ T cells from PBMCs. The origin of this receptor is a man in his late teens or twenties in good health. Some clones in this sample may be carry-over from other donors' samples. The CDR3 here is CASSPGQGSSYEQYF. The CDR3 bases are TGTGCCAGTAGTCCGGGACAGGGTTCCTCCTACGAGCAGTACTTC.